This T cell receptor (beta chain) was documented in a study of blood T cell repertoires in COVID-19. Overall study: Researchers got acute and convalescent COVID-19 samples from the United States, Italy and Spain. Nucleic acid was either cDNA or gDNA, and it came from T cells, B-cell-depleted T cells, or PBMCs.

CDR1 LGHDT and CDR2 YNNKEL come from the germline V gene (reference sequence). The CDR3 has 18 residues. J lost 4 bases, V lost 5 bases, and 17 bases had no gene match. Source study methods: Scientists estimated how many nucleated cells there were by amplifying reference gene primers. Libraries were prepared by immunoSEQ multiplex PCR; TCRdb keeps only in-frame clonotypes and omits some of them. The V and J calls and clone size are taken from that table; D and trimming were inferred from the DNA. The sample records fewer than 150,000 clones, about 84% being singletons. The sample comprised peripheral blood. This rearrangement joins TRBV3-1 (or the pseudogene TRBV3-2) to TRBJ1-2; TRBD1 agrees at 9 bases. The TCR originated in a human donor in a cohort sampled during active COVID-19. The CDR3 bases are TGTGCCAGCAGCTTGAAAACAGGGGGCGTAGGGGGGTTCTATGGCTACACCTTC. Amino acids: CASSLKTGGVGGFYGYTF.